The next 16 T cell receptor beta chains were all read from a single sample in a study of T cell responses to AZD1222 COVID-19 vaccine. Profiling relied on immunoSEQ multiplex PCR, and the TCRdb table lists in-frame clones only, not all of them. This table holds about 120,000 clones, roughly 87% found once. Sample: peripheral blood, taken 28 days after the second AZD1222 dose. These receptors were collected from an adult who received the AZD1222 COVID-19 vaccine.

This chain connects TRBV5-1 to TRBJ2-7; the D is unclear. In germline, CDR1 is SGHRS, CDR2 YFSETQ. The CDR3 covers 15 residues. Trimming stripped 1 base from V and 1 base from J, with 12 bases between. CDR3 nucleotides: TGCGCCAGCAGCTTGAACGTCGGACGGTCCTACGAGCAGTACTTC. Translation: CASSLNVGRSYEQYF.

For the CDR3, the DNA is TGTGCCAGCAGCTTGAGGGGGAACTATGGCTACACCTTC. Translated: CASSLRGNYGYTF. This chain uses TRBV5-4 with TRBJ1-2, with D possibly TRBD1 on 6 matching bases. Between the trimmed V and J ends, which lost 1 base and 2 bases, there was a span of 6 bases. CDR1 is SGHNT, CDR2 YYREEE, per germline (reference sequence). The CDR3 has 13 amino acids.

V usage is TRBV20-1 and J usage is TRBJ1-1, with D perhaps TRBD1 (5 bases). Trimming pared 6 bases from V and 10 bases from J, leaving 15 bases between. The CDR3 has 11 amino acids. Germline values: CDR1 DFQATT, CDR2 SNEGSKA (reference sequence). The CDR3 spells CSASGGVGAFF. Here the CDR3 DNA reads TGCAGTGCCAGCGGGGGTGTCGGAGCTTTCTTT.

The chain couples TRBV7-6 to TRBJ1-1; D is unclear. The germline gives CDR1 SGHVS, CDR2 FNYEAQ. This CDR3 has 14 amino acids. Trimming removed 4 bases at V and 0 bases at J, with 9 bases between. The CDR3 loop is CASSSGPVNTEAFF. The CDR3 DNA reads as TGTGCCAGCAGCTCCGGTCCTGTGAACACTGAAGCTTTCTTT. Based on the CDR3 plus reference TRBV7-6 and TRBJ1-1, the full variable domain is GAGVSQSPRYKVTKRGQDVALRCDPISGHVSLYWYRQALGQGPEFLTYFNYEAQQDKSGLPNDRFSAERPEGSISTLTIQRTEQRDSAMYRCASSSGPVNTEAFFGQGTRLTVV.

This chain connects TRBV6-5 to TRBJ2-1, with D perhaps matching TRBD1 (6 bases). Germline V gene sequence: CDR1 MNHEY, CDR2 SVGAGI. V was cut by 2 bases and J by 9 bases, with 8 bases left in between. The CDR3 is 12 residues long. The CDR3 DNA is TGTGCCAGCAGTTACCCGGACAGTGAGCAGTTCTTC. The encoded protein is CASSYPDSEQFF.

The V gene is TRBV24-1, the J gene TRBJ1-3; perhaps TRBD1 as D (6 bases). V was clipped by 8 bases and J by 4 bases, with 14 bases between them. Germline lookup yields CDR1 KGHDR and CDR2 SFDVKD. The CDR3 has 14 residues. The CDR3 loop is CATTGQISGNTIYF. DNA of the CDR3: TGTGCCACCACCGGACAGATCTCAGGAAACACCATATATTTT.

This chain uses TRBV3-1 (or the pseudogene TRBV3-2) with TRBJ1-3; 8 bases are shared with TRBD1. CDR1 is LGHDT and CDR2 is YNNKEL in the germline V gene (reference sequence). CDR3 size: 14 residues. Trimming at V came to 5 bases and at J to 4 bases, leaving 4 bases not matched to a gene. CDR3 residues: CASSFRTGGNTIYF. The CDR3 bases are TGTGCCAGCAGCTTCCGGACAGGGGGAAACACCATATATTTT.

CDR3 region: CASSPQGPLYGYTF. CDR3 nucleotides: TGTGCCAGCAGCCCACAAGGCCCGCTCTATGGCTACACCTTC. V and J are TRBV7-9 and TRBJ1-2, with D unclear. The CDR3 extends over 14 amino acids. V was clipped by 5 bases and J by 4 bases, with 14 bases between them. CDR1 and CDR2 (germline): SEHNR, FQNEAQ (reference sequence).

As regards this clone: One end of the junction varies from germline; a read error may be responsible. The V call is TRBV10-2, the J call TRBJ1-5; D is unresolved. This CDR3 has 12 residues. Per the germline V gene, CDR1 is WSHSY and CDR2 is SAAADI. This CDR3 is CASSEWGQPQHF. The DNA for the CDR3 is TGCGCCAGTAGTGAGTGGGGTCAGCCCCAGCATTTT.

The J gene is TRBJ1-1, the V gene TRBV2; possibly TRBD1 for D (6 bases). This CDR3 region has 14 residues. V lost 6 bases and J lost 6, with 17 bases in between. Germline V gene sequence: CDR1 SNHLY, CDR2 FYNNEI. The CDR3 here is CASRSDRSGAEAFF. The CDR3 DNA reads as TGTGCCAGCAGGAGTGACAGGTCAGGGGCTGAAGCTTTCTTT.

The chain recombines TRBV30 with TRBJ2-5; D is undetermined. V lost 2 bases to trimming and J lost 5 bases, with 6 bases between them. The CDR3 runs 11 residues. Germline V lookup: CDR1 GTSNPN, CDR2 SVGIG (reference sequence). This CDR3 is CAWSRTETQYF. DNA of the CDR3: TGTGCCTGGAGTCGGACGGAGACCCAGTACTTC.

The V gene is TRBV9, the J gene TRBJ1-2; no firm D call. Trimming removed 4 bases from V and 3 bases from J, with 7 bases in between. CDR1 is SGDLS, CDR2 YYNGEE, per germline. This CDR3 contains 12 residues. DNA of the CDR3: TGTGCCAGCAGCCTACGGGACTATGGCTACACCTTC. It translates to CASSLRDYGYTF.

This chain links TRBV2 with TRBJ1-2; D not resolved. The length of the CDR3 is 12 residues. V was clipped by 1 base and J by 7 bases, with 7 bases between them. Germline CDR1 reads SNHLY; CDR2 reads FYNNEI. CDR3 sequence reads: CASSEDHPGYTF. In DNA, the CDR3 is TGTGCCAGCAGTGAAGACCATCCTGGCTACACCTTC. The whole variable domain, filled in from reference TRBV2 and TRBJ1-2, reads EPEVTQTPSHQVTQMGQEVILRCVPISNHLYFYWYRQILGQKVEFLVSFYNNEISEKSEIFDDQFSVERPDGSNFTLKIRSTKLEDSAMYFCASSEDHPGYTFGSGTRLTVV.

V usage is TRBV4-3 and J usage is TRBJ1-3; D remains unclear. The length of the CDR3 is 14 residues. The germline CDR1 and CDR2 sequences are LGHNA and YSLEER. V lost 1 base, J lost 2 bases, and 6 bases lay in between. As DNA, the CDR3 is TGCGCCAGCAGCCAAGTGGGGACTGGAAACACCATATATTTT. It encodes CASSQVGTGNTIYF.

The chain is built from TRBV5-1 and TRBJ1-6, with D maybe TRBD1 (5 bases). V lost 1 base and J lost 7, with 12 bases in between. CDR3 length: 15 amino acids. CDR1 is SGHRS and CDR2 is YFSETQ in the germline V gene. DNA of the CDR3: TGCGCCAGCAGCTTGCAGGGAGATTCGAATTCACCCCTCCACTTT. Residues: CASSLQGDSNSPLHF.

This clone was detected only a few times. This chain links TRBV9 with TRBJ2-7, with TRBD1 identical over 9 bases. There are 15 residues in the CDR3. V shed 4 bases and J 6 bases; nucleotides not matched to a gene: 11. The germline CDR1 and CDR2 sequences are SGDLS and YYNGEE. The CDR3 loop is CASSINPGTGFEQYF. CDR3 bases: TGTGCCAGCAGCATTAATCCCGGGACAGGGTTCGAGCAGTACTTC.